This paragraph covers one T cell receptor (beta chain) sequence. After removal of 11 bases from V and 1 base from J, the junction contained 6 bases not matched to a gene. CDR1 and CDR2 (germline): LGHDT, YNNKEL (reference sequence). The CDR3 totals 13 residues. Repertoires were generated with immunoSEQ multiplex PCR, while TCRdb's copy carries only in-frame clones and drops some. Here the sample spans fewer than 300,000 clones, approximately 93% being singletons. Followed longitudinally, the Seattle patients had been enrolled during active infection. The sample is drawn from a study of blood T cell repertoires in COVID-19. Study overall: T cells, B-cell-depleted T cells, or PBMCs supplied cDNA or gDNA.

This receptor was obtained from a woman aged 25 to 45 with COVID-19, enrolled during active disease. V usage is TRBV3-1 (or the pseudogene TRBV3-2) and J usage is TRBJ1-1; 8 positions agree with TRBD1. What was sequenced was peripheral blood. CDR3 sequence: CASIGQGNTEAFF. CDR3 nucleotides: TGTGCCTCGATAGGACAGGGGAACACTGAAGCTTTCTTT.